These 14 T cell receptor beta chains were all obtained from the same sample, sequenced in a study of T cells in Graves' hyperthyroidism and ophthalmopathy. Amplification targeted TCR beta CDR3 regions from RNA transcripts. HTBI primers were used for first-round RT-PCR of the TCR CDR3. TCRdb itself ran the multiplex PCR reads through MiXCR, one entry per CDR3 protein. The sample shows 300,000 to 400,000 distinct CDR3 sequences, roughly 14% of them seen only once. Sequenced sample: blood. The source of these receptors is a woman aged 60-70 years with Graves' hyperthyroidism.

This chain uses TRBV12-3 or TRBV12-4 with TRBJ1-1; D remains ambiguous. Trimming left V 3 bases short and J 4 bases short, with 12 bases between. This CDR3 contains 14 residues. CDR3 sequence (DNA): TGTGCCAGCAGTTTGTTCCCAGCGAGCACTGAAGCTTTCTTT. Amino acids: CASSLFPASTEAFF.

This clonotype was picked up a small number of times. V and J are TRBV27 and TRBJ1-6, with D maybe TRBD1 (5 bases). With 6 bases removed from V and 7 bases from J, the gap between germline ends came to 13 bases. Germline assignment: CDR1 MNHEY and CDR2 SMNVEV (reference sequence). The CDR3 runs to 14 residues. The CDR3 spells CASRPAGTNSPLHF. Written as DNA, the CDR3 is TGTGCCAGCAGGCCGGCAGGGACCAATTCACCCCTCCACTTT.

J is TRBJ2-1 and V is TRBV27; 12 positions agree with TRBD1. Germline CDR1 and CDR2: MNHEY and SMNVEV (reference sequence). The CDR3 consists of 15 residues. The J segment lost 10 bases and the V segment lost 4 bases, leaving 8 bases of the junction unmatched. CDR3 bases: TGTGCCAGCAGTTCCCGGGACAGGGGGCTTCGCGAGCAGTTCTTC. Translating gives CASSSRDRGLREQFF.

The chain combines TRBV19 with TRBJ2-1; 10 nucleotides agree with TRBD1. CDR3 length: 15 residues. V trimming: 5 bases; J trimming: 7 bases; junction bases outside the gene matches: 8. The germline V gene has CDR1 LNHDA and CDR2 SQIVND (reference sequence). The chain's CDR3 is CASSFDRGLGNEQFF. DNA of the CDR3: TGTGCCAGTAGTTTCGACAGGGGGCTAGGAAATGAGCAGTTCTTC.

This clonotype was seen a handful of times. The CDR3 coding sequence is TGCAGTGCCCGAGTCACAGGCAGGGGGCGAACTGAAGCTTTCTTT. Encoded protein: CSARVTGRGRTEAFF. The gene calls are TRBV20-1 and TRBJ1-1, with 8 bases aligning to TRBD1. The ends lost 6 bases at V and 5 bases at J; junction bases unmatched: 14. Germline CDR1 and CDR2: DFQATT and SNEGSKA (reference sequence). This CDR3 has 15 amino acids.

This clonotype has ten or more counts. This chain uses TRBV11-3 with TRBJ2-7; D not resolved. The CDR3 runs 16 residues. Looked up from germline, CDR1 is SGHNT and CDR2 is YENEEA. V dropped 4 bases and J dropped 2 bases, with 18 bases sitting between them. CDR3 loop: CASSSFRSGSTYEQYF. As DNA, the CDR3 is TGTGCCAGCAGCTCGTTCCGCAGTGGCTCAACCTACGAGCAGTACTTC.

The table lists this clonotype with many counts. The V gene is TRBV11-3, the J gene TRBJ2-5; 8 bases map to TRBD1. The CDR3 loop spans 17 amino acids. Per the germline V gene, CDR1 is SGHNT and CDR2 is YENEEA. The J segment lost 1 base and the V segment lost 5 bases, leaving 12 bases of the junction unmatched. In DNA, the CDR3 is TGTGCCAGCAGCGGGGGACAGGCGAGTTTCGGCCAAGAGACCCAGTACTTC. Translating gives CASSGGQASFGQETQYF.

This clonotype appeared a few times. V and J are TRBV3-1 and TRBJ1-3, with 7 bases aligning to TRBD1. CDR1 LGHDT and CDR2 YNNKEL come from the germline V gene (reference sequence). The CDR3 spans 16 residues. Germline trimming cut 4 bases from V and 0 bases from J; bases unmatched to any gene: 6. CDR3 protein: CASSPRTGNSGNTIYF. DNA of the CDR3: TGTGCCAGCAGCCCTAGGACAGGCAACTCTGGAAACACCATATATTTT.

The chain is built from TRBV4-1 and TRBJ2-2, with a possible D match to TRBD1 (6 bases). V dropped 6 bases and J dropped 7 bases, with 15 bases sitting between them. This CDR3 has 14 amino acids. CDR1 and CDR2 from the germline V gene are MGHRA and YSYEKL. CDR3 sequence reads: CASRPQGKDGELFF. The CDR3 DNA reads TGCGCCAGCAGACCACAGGGAAAGGACGGGGAGCTGTTTTTT.

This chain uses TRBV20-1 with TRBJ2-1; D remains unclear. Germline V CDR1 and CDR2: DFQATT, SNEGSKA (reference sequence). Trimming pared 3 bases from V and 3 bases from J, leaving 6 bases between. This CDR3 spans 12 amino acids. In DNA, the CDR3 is TGCAGTGCTAGGAAGTACTACAATGAGCAGTTCTTC. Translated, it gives CSARKYYNEQFF.

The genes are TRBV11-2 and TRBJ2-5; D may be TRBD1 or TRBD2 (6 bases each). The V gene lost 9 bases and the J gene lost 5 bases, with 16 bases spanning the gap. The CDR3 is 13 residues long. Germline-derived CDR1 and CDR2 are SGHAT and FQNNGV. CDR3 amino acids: CASSIGGPETQYF. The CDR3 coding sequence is TGTGCCAGTAGTATAGGGGGGCCGGAGACCCAGTACTTC.

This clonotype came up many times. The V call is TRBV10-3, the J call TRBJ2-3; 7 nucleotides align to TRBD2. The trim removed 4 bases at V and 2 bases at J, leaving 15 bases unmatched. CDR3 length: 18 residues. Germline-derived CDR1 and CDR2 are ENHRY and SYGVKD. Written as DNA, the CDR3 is TGTGCCATCAGTGGAAGCAAGAGGGCTAGCGGATCCACAGATACGCAGTATTTT. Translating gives CAISGSKRASGSTDTQYF.

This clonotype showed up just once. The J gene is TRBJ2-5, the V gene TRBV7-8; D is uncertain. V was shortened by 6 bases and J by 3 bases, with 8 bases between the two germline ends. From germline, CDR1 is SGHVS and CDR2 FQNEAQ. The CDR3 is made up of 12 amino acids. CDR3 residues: CASSLTEETQYF. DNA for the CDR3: TGTGCCAGCAGTCTTACCGAAGAGACCCAGTACTTC.

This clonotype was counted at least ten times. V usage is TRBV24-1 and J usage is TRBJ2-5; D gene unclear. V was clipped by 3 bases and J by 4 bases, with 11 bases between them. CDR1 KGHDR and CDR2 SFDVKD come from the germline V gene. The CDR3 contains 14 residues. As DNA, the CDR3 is TGTGCCACCAGTGATAGCGTTTCGGGAGAGACCCAGTACTTC. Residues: CATSDSVSGETQYF.